This T cell receptor (beta chain) was identified during a study of cytomegalovirus exposure and HLA in healthy donors. Looking at the study overall: There were around 100 million unique TCR beta sequences, drawn from about 180 million T cells, in an earlier analysis. General observations from the study: The authors listed some 150 TCR beta chains as cytomegalovirus-associated.

In the case of this clone: Its antigen is not known.

PCR used 60 Vbeta primers and 13 Jbeta primers. How the authors handled the data: Some 12 million shared chains were among the approximately 80 million unique TCR beta chains that a later analysis counted. The protocol was immunoSEQ multiplex PCR, while the TCRdb copy is restricted to in-frame clones and leaves out a portion. V and J calls and clone size are given by that table; D and trimming were obtained from the DNA. Here the sample spans some 110,000 clones, approximately 82% being singletons. The germline V gene encodes CDR1 SQVTM and CDR2 ANQGSEA. The trim removed 2 bases at V and 2 bases at J, leaving 3 bases unmatched. This CDR3 comprises 15 residues.

The rearrangement uses TRBV29-1 and TRBJ2-3; TRBD2 matches at 11 bases. This TCR was sampled from a man aged 30 to 45 in good health and CMV-seropositive. Sequencing was done on a sample of PBMCs. The CDR3 region is CSVERLAGNTDTQYF. The CDR3 region has the DNA TGCAGCGTTGAAAGACTAGCGGGGAACACAGATACGCAGTATTTT.